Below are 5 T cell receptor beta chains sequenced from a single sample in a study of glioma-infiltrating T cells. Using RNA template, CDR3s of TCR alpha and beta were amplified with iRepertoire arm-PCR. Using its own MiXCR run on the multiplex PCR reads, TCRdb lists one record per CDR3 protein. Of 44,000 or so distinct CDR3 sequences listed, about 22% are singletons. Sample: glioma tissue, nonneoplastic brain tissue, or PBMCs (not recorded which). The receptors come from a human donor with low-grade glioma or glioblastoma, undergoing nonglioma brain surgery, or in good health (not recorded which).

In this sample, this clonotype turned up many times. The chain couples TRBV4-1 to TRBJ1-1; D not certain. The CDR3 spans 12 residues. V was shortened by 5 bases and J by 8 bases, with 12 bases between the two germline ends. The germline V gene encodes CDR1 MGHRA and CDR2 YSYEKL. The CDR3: CASSSLSREAFF. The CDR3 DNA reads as TGCGCCAGCAGCTCATTGTCCAGAGAAGCTTTCTTT.

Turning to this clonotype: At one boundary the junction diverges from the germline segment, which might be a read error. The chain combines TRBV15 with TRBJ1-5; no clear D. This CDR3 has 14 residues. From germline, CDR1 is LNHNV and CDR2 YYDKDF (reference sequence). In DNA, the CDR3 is TGCGCCACCAGCAGAGATAGAAGCAATCAGCCCGAGCATTTT. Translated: CATSRDRSNQPEHF.

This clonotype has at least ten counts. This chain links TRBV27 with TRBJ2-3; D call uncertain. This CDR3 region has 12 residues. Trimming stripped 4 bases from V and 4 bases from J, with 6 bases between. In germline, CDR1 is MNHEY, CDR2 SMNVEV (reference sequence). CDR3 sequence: CASSSGPDTQYF. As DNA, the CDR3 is TGTGCCAGCAGTTCTGGCCCAGATACGCAGTATTTT.

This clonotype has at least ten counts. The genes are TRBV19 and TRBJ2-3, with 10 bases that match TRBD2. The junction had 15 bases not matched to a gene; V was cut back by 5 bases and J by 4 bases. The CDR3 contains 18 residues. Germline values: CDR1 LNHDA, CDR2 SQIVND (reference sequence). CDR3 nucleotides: TGTGCCAGTAGTTTCCTTCGAATTTCTAGCGGGAGTGCAGATACGCAGTATTTT. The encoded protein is CASSFLRISSGSADTQYF.

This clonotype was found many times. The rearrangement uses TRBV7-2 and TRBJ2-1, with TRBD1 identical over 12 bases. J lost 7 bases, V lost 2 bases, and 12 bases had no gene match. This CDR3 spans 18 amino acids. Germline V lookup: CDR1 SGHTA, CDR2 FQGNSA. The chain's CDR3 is CASSLKGGGQGAQNEQFF. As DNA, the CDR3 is TGTGCCAGCAGCTTAAAGGGGGGGGGACAGGGGGCACAGAATGAGCAGTTCTTC.